This T cell receptor beta chain was identified in a study of blood T cells in healthy people across ages. A second PCR of 7 to 11 cycles used a sample-barcoded 5' primer and a J-beta primer mix. Every cDNA molecule carried a tag from a template-switch adaptor bearing 12 random nucleotides. TCRdb recomputed calls from the 5' RACE reads with MiXCR, one row per CDR3 protein. The table has around 2 million distinct CDR3 sequences, approximately 40% seen once. The CDR3 contains 17 residues. Trimming left V 4 bases short and J 6 bases short, with 22 bases between. Looked up from germline, CDR1 is SGHVS and CDR2 is FQNEAQ.

Source material: blood. This receptor was obtained from a human donor in good health. This chain joins TRBV7-8 and TRBJ2-1, with a weak D call TRBD2 (7 bases). CDR3 protein: CASSSKAGAYGGNEQFF. The CDR3 DNA is TGTGCCAGCAGCTCCAAGGCGGGGGCCTATGGGGGCAATGAGCAGTTCTTC.